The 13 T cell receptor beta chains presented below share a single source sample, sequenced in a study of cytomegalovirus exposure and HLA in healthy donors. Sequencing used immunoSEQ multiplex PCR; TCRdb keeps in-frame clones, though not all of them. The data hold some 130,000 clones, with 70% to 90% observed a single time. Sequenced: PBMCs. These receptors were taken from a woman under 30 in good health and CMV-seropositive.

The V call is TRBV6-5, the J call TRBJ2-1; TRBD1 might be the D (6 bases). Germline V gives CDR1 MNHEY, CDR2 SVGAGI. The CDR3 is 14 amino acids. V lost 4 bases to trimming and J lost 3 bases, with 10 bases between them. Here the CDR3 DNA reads TGTGCCAGCAGTTTCGGACAGCGCTACAATGAGCAGTTCTTC. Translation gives CASSFGQRYNEQFF.

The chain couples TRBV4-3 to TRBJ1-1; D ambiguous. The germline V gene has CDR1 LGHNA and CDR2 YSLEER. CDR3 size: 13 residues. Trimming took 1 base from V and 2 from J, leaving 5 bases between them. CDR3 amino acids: CASSQGPNTEAFF. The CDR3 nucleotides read TGCGCCAGCAGCCAAGGGCCAAACACTGAAGCTTTCTTT.

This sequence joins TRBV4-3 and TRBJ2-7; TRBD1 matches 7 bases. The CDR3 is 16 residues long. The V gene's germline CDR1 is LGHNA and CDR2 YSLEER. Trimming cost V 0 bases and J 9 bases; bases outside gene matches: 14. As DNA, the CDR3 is TGCGCCAGCAGCCAAGATAGGTTCGGAACCGGGACAGCGCAGTACTTC. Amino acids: CASSQDRFGTGTAQYF.

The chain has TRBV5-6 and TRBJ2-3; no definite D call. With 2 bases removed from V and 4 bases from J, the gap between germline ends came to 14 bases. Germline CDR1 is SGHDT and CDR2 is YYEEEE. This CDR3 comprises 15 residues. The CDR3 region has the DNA TGTGCCAGCAGCTTCCCTGAACGAAGCTCAGATACGCAGTATTTT. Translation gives CASSFPERSSDTQYF. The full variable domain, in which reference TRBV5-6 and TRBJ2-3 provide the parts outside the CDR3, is DAGVTQSPTHLIKTRGQQVTLRCSPKSGHDTVSWYQQALGQGPQFIFQYYEEEERQRGNFPDRFSGHQFPNYSSELNVNALLLGDSALYLCASSFPERSSDTQYFGPGTRLTVL.

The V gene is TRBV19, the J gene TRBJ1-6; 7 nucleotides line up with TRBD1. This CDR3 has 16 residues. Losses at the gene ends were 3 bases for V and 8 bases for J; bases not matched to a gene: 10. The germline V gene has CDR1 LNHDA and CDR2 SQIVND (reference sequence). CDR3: CASSISGQANDSPLHF. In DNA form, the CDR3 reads TGTGCCAGTAGTATCTCCGGACAGGCCAACGATTCACCCCTCCACTTT.

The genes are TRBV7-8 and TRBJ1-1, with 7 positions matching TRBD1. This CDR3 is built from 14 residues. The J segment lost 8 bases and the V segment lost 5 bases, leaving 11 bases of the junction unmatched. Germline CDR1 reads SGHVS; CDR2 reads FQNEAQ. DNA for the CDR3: TGTGCCAGCAGCCGTACCAAGGGGGCGTCCGAAGCTTTCTTT. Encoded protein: CASSRTKGASEAFF.

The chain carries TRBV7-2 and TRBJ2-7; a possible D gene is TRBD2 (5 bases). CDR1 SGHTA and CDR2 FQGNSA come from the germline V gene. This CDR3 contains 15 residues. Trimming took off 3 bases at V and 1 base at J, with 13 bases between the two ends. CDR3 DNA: TGTGCCAGCAGCTTCACTAGTACGGAATCCTACGAGCAGTACTTC. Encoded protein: CASSFTSTESYEQYF.

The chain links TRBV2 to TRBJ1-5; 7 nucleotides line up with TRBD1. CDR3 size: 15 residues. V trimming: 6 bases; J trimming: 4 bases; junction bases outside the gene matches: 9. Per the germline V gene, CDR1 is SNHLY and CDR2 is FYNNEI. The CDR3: CASRYPGTANQPQHF. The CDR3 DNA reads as TGTGCCAGCAGGTATCCCGGGACAGCTAATCAGCCCCAGCATTTT.

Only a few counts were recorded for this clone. The CDR3 loop is CASSLGDRADTEAFF. The CDR3 DNA reads TGTGCCAGCAGCTTGGGGGACAGGGCTGACACTGAAGCTTTCTTT. J is TRBJ1-1 and V is TRBV5-4, with 9 bases that match TRBD1. The trim removed 0 bases at V and 3 bases at J, leaving 3 bases unmatched. The CDR3 spans 15 residues. The germline V gene encodes CDR1 SGHNT and CDR2 YYREEE (reference sequence).

The DNA of the CDR3 is TGTGCCAGCAGCGTTCTGATCAGTCTCTACGAGCAGTACTTC. Translated, it gives CASSVLISLYEQYF. The J gene is TRBJ2-7, the V gene TRBV9; D is undetermined. The germline V gene has CDR1 SGDLS and CDR2 YYNGEE. Trimming took 2 bases from V and 3 from J, leaving 12 bases between them. The CDR3 consists of 14 residues.

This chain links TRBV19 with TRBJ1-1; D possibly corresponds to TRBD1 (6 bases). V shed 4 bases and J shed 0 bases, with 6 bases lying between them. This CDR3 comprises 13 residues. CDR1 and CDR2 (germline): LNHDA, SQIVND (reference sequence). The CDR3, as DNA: TGTGCCAGTAGTAGGACAGTGAACACTGAAGCTTTCTTT. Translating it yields CASSRTVNTEAFF.

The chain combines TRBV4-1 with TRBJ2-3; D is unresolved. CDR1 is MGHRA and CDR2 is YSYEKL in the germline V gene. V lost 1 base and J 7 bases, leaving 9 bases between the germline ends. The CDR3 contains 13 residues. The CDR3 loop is CASSQAPKNTQYF. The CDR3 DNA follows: TGCGCCAGCAGCCAAGCCCCTAAGAATACGCAGTATTTT.

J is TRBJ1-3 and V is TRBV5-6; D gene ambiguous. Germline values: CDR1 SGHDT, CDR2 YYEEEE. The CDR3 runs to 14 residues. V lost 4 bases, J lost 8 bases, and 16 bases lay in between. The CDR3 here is CASSLGIIGDTIYF. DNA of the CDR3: TGTGCCAGCAGCCTCGGGATTATTGGGGACACCATATATTTT. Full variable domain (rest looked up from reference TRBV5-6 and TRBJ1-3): DAGVTQSPTHLIKTRGQQVTLRCSPKSGHDTVSWYQQALGQGPQFIFQYYEEEERQRGNFPDRFSGHQFPNYSSELNVNALLLGDSALYLCASSLGIIGDTIYFGEGSWLTVV.